Listed below are T cell receptor beta chains from one sample, sequenced in a study of blood T cells in healthy people across ages. MiXCR, run by TCRdb on the 5' RACE reads, gives a single entry per CDR3 protein. The sample has some 1.6 million distinct CDR3 sequences; roughly 30% are singletons. Sequencing was carried out using blood. These receptors were obtained from a woman aged 30 to 39 in good health. Both conserved end residues are part of each CDR3. D genes are given only for firm matches. A row's size may be missing; if present it is once, few, many or a size class.

d_gene: .
abundance: .
v_gene: TRBV6-6
j_gene: TRBJ2-7
CDR3aa: CASSYPRGAETYEQYF
CDR3nt: TGTGCCAGCAGTTACCCCCGGGGGGCGGAAACCTACGAGCAGTACTTC

d_gene: TRBD2
abundance: .
v_gene: TRBV11-2
j_gene: TRBJ2-7
CDR3aa: CASRVSGYSSYEQYF
CDR3nt: TGTGCCAGCAGAGTTAGCGGGTATAGCTCCTACGAGCAGTACTTC

d_gene: TRBD1
abundance: .
v_gene: TRBV7-9
j_gene: TRBJ1-1
CDR3aa: CASSPQDRGPSLNTEAFF
CDR3nt: TGTGCCAGCAGCCCACAGGACAGGGGCCCCTCCTTGAACACTGAAGCTTTCTTT

d_gene: .
abundance: few
v_gene: TRBV7-9
j_gene: TRBJ2-1
CDR3aa: CASSLQQGTYNEQFF
CDR3nt: TGTGCCAGCAGCTTACAACAGGGCACCTACAATGAGCAGTTCTTC

d_gene: TRBD2
abundance: .
v_gene: TRBV6-2/TRBV6-3
j_gene: TRBJ2-1
CDR3aa: CASSSPTSGSPDEQFF
CDR3nt: TGTGCCAGCAGTTCACCCACTAGCGGGAGTCCGGATGAGCAGTTCTTC

d_gene: TRBD1
abundance: few
v_gene: TRBV6-1
j_gene: TRBJ2-1
CDR3aa: CASSPLPGTVRRNEQFF
CDR3nt: TGTGCCAGCAGCCCCCTTCCCGGGACAGTGAGGCGGAATGAGCAGTTCTTC

d_gene: .
abundance: .
v_gene: TRBV15
j_gene: TRBJ2-7
CDR3aa: CATSREGLYEQYF
CDR3nt: TGTGCCACCAGCAGAGAGGGGCTCTACGAGCAGTACTTC

d_gene: .
abundance: .
v_gene: TRBV20-1
j_gene: TRBJ2-3
CDR3aa: CSAPPTSTDTQYF
CDR3nt: TGCAGTGCTCCACCGACTAGCACAGATACGCAGTATTTT

d_gene: .
abundance: .
v_gene: TRBV20-1
j_gene: TRBJ1-2
CDR3aa: CSARDQRGGRHGYTF
CDR3nt: TGCAGTGCTAGAGACCAGAGAGGGGGGAGGCATGGCTACACCTTC

d_gene: .
abundance: .
v_gene: TRBV20-1
j_gene: TRBJ1-1
CDR3aa: CSAPVTEAFF
CDR3nt: TGCAGTGCCCCGGTGACTGAAGCTTTCTTT

d_gene: .
abundance: .
v_gene: TRBV7-8
j_gene: TRBJ2-1
CDR3aa: CASSLGGGPVNEQFF
CDR3nt: TGTGCCAGCAGCTTAGGGGGGGGGCCCGTCAATGAGCAGTTCTTC

d_gene: TRBD2
abundance: .
v_gene: TRBV5-6
j_gene: TRBJ2-1
CDR3aa: CASSFWTSGGRNNEQFF
CDR3nt: TGTGCCAGCAGCTTTTGGACTAGCGGGGGTCGGAACAATGAGCAGTTCTTC

d_gene: .
abundance: many
v_gene: TRBV12-3/TRBV12-4
j_gene: TRBJ2-7
CDR3aa: CASSHGSEQYF
CDR3nt: TGTGCCAGCAGTCACGGGAGTGAGCAGTACTTC

d_gene: .
abundance: .
v_gene: TRBV5-1
j_gene: TRBJ2-5
CDR3aa: CASSLQGQSETQYF
CDR3nt: TGCGCCAGCAGCTTGCAGGGGCAGTCAGAGACCCAGTACTTC

d_gene: TRBD2
abundance: many
v_gene: TRBV7-2
j_gene: TRBJ2-5
CDR3aa: CASSLTAGGPSYF
CDR3nt: TGTGCCAGCAGCTTGACCGCGGGGGGTCCATCGTACTTC

d_gene: .
abundance: few
v_gene: TRBV20-1
j_gene: TRBJ2-1
CDR3aa: CSAPAGGWDEQFF
CDR3nt: TGCAGTGCACCGGCTGGGGGTTGGGATGAGCAGTTCTTC

d_gene: TRBD2
abundance: .
v_gene: TRBV30
j_gene: TRBJ2-1
CDR3aa: CAWDGLAGGFYYNEQFF
CDR3nt: TGTGCCTGGGACGGACTAGCGGGGGGCTTTTACTACAATGAGCAGTTCTTC

d_gene: .
abundance: many
v_gene: TRBV6-6
j_gene: TRBJ1-2
CDR3aa: CASSQDGTPAGYTF
CDR3nt: TGTGCCAGCAGCCAGGACGGAACGCCGGCGGGCTACACCTTC

d_gene: .
abundance: .
v_gene: TRBV7-3
j_gene: TRBJ2-2
CDR3aa: CASSPSLNTGELFF
CDR3nt: TGTGCCAGCAGCCCCTCGCTGAACACCGGGGAGCTGTTTTTT

d_gene: .
abundance: .
v_gene: TRBV5-1
j_gene: TRBJ2-1
CDR3aa: CASSWSDFDEQFF
CDR3nt: TGCGCCAGCAGCTGGTCAGACTTCGATGAGCAGTTCTTC

d_gene: TRBD1
abundance: .
v_gene: TRBV4-3
j_gene: TRBJ1-2
CDR3aa: CASSVRGQANYGYTF
CDR3nt: TGCGCCAGCAGCGTTCGAGGACAGGCTAACTATGGCTACACCTTC

d_gene: TRBD1
abundance: .
v_gene: TRBV5-1
j_gene: TRBJ1-1
CDR3aa: CASSNTGTGANTEAFF
CDR3nt: TGCGCCAGCAGCAATACCGGGACAGGGGCAAACACTGAAGCTTTCTTT

d_gene: .
abundance: .
v_gene: TRBV28
j_gene: TRBJ2-6
CDR3aa: CASSVLLSGTNVLTF
CDR3nt: TGTGCCAGCAGTGTTCTACTCTCTGGGACCAACGTCCTGACTTTC

d_gene: .
abundance: .
v_gene: TRBV10-3
j_gene: TRBJ1-2
CDR3aa: CAITPSMDNYGYTF
CDR3nt: TGTGCCATCACCCCCTCGATGGACAACTATGGCTACACCTTC

d_gene: .
abundance: .
v_gene: TRBV24-1
j_gene: TRBJ2-5
CDR3aa: CATSDDKGAETQYF
CDR3nt: TGTGCCACCAGTGATGATAAAGGGGCAGAGACCCAGTACTTC

d_gene: TRBD1
abundance: .
v_gene: TRBV3-1
j_gene: TRBJ2-3
CDR3aa: CASRSRDRDRDTQYF
CDR3nt: TGTGCCAGCAGAAGCCGGGACAGGGATAGAGATACGCAGTATTTT

d_gene: .
abundance: .
v_gene: TRBV27
j_gene: TRBJ1-4
CDR3aa: CASSLSRPYLEKLFF
CDR3nt: TGTGCCAGCAGTTTATCGAGACCCTATCTGGAAAAACTGTTTTTT

d_gene: TRBD2
abundance: few
v_gene: TRBV27
j_gene: TRBJ2-3
CDR3aa: CASSWAGGQGTQYF
CDR3nt: TGTGCCAGCTCCTGGGCGGGGGGGCAAGGTACGCAGTATTTT

d_gene: .
abundance: few
v_gene: TRBV12-3/TRBV12-4
j_gene: TRBJ2-3
CDR3aa: CASSTRPKGTDTQYF
CDR3nt: TGTGCCAGCAGTACCCGGCCCAAGGGCACAGATACGCAGTATTTT

d_gene: TRBD1
abundance: few
v_gene: TRBV6-1
j_gene: TRBJ1-1
CDR3aa: CASSDQTGTGNSNTEAFF
CDR3nt: TGTGCCAGCAGTGACCAAACCGGGACAGGAAATTCGAACACTGAAGCTTTCTTT

d_gene: TRBD2
abundance: few
v_gene: TRBV6-5
j_gene: TRBJ2-1
CDR3aa: CASSISGSPYNEQFF
CDR3nt: TGTGCCAGCAGCATTAGCGGGTCTCCCTACAATGAGCAGTTCTTC

d_gene: .
abundance: .
v_gene: TRBV11-2
j_gene: TRBJ1-4
CDR3aa: CASRSLKGGSEKLFF
CDR3nt: TGTGCCAGCAGGTCTCTTAAGGGGGGGAGTGAAAAACTGTTTTTT

d_gene: TRBD2
abundance: few
v_gene: TRBV27
j_gene: TRBJ2-1
CDR3aa: CASSGAGGPYNEQFF
CDR3nt: TGTGCCAGCAGTGGGGCGGGGGGGCCCTACAATGAGCAGTTCTTC

d_gene: .
abundance: few
v_gene: TRBV15
j_gene: TRBJ2-1
CDR3aa: CATSTIMAYNEQFF
CDR3nt: TGTGCCACCAGCACAATAATGGCCTACAATGAGCAGTTCTTC

d_gene: TRBD1
abundance: few
v_gene: TRBV4-1
j_gene: TRBJ2-7
CDR3aa: CASSSTGGTDEQYF
CDR3nt: TGCGCCAGCAGCTCTACAGGGGGCACCGACGAGCAGTACTTC